One and the same sample provided the 5 T cell receptor beta chains below, sequenced in a study of Graves' ophthalmopathy and Graves' hyperthyroidism (dated by TCRdb to 2017 to 2018). These reads were obtained on an Illumina HiSeq 2000. For repertoire sequencing, TCR beta CDR3 regions were amplified from RNA transcripts. The first round was an RT-PCR using HTBI primers with the Qiagen OneStep RT-PCR kit, and this first round was followed by a second-round multiplex PCR, then size selection and purification. Using fastp trimming at Q25 and MiXCR clonotype assembly, TCRdb reanalyzed the public sequencing data and kept in-frame beta chains. All rows with the same CDR3 protein become a single entry with the most common DNA and genes. The sample has 170,000 or so distinct CDR3 sequences on record, 39% of them singletons. Together, the top ten hold approximately 8.9% of the sample. Specimen: peripheral blood. Receptors were obtained from a man under 40 with Graves' ophthalmopathy. Donor details come from another sample of the same person, matched by shared clones.

Ten or more counts support this clonotype. The rearrangement uses TRBV28 and TRBJ2-7; TRBD1 matches 11 bases. The CDR3 sequence is 16 residues long. The V segment lost 8 bases and the J segment 3 bases; nucleotides outside the gene matches: 12. Germline-derived CDR1 and CDR2 are MDHEN and SYDVKM. CDR3 in amino acids: CASYAAGTGGVYEQYF. The CDR3 DNA is TGTGCCAGCTATGCCGCCGGGACAGGGGGTGTCTACGAGCAGTACTTC.

This clonotype has at least ten counts. The genes are TRBV6-5 and TRBJ2-7; possible D gene TRBD1, 6 bases. V lost 6 bases and J 5 bases, leaving 14 bases between the germline ends. CDR3 length equals 13 residues. CDR1 and CDR2 from the germline V gene are MNHEY and SVGAGI. This CDR3 is CASRPTTGNEQYF. CDR3 sequence (DNA): TGTGCCAGCAGACCCACGACAGGTAACGAGCAGTACTTC.

V and J are TRBV6-2 or TRBV6-3 and TRBJ2-1, with TRBD2 identical over 9 bases. The germline CDR1 and CDR2 sequences are MNHEY and SVGEGT. This CDR3 region has 15 residues. V gave up 6 bases and J gave up 6 bases; unmatched junction bases: 9. CDR3 nucleotide sequence: TGTGCCAGCAGCCATAGCGGGAGAGGGAGCAATGAGCAGTTCTTC. Its protein is CASSHSGRGSNEQFF.

This clonotype was observed many times. This rearrangement joins TRBV13 to TRBJ2-7; 8 positions agree with TRBD2. Germline V lookup: CDR1 PRHDT, CDR2 FYEKMQ (reference sequence). Trimming removed 2 bases from V and 0 bases from J; junction bases left unmatched: 3. The CDR3 loop spans 15 amino acids. Here the CDR3 reads CASSLRREDSYEQYF. In nucleotides, the CDR3 is TGTGCCAGCAGCTTAAGGCGGGAGGACTCCTACGAGCAGTACTTC.

This clonotype was seen a single time. In this CDR3 the conserved last residue, phenylalanine or tryptophan, is missing, so a read error is likely. The rearrangement uses TRBV15 and TRBJ2-7; no clear D. CDR3 length: 13 amino acids. The germline CDR1 and CDR2 sequences are LNHNV and YYDKDF (reference sequence). V was pared by 4 bases and J by 9 bases, with 16 bases between. The CDR3 bases are TGTGCCACCAGCATCTCGAAGGGAACCTGGCAGTACCTC. Its translation is CATSISKGTWQYL.